Sequencing of this TCR beta chain was carried out in a study of T cells after yellow fever vaccination. Study-level findings and limits: Clonotypes shared by both compartments, CD4 and CD8, made up a small share.

Conversion of TCR transcripts into cDNA relied on 5'RACE template switching, which added a universal primer site and UMIs. A single record per CDR3 protein comes from TCRdb applying MiXCR to the 5' RACE reads. The table shows roughly 250,000 distinct CDR3 sequences, with 10% to 15% occurring only once. For this clonotype: The target antigen is unknown.

The receptor was derived from a man aged 25 to 40 who received the YFV17D yellow fever vaccine. The sequences come from CD4+ T cells sorted from PBMCs, collected 45 days after the yellow fever booster vaccination.

The CDR3 protein is CATQGTGGYNEQFF. CDR3 nucleotides: TGTGCCACCCAAGGGACAGGGGGTTACAATGAGCAGTTCTTC. J is TRBJ2-1 and V is TRBV7-2; 11 nucleotides line up with TRBD1. Trimming at V came to 10 bases and at J to 4 bases, leaving 6 bases not matched to a gene. Per the germline V gene, CDR1 is SGHTA and CDR2 is FQGNSA. CDR3 length equals 14 residues.